The text below deals with one TCR beta chain. The antigen this receptor binds is unknown. Qualities for individual bases were not recorded, and no much larger clone is one base off. Inclusion was restricted to participants for whom at least one PBMC sample before ART initiation and at least two post-ART samples were available. Treatment was received in the United States of America by all participants with HIV. Before DNA extraction, cryopreserved samples of about 0.95-11 million PBMC were thawed and then washed. At the time of the earliest PBMC sample for each participant with HIV, ages ranged from about 23 to 60 years. PBMC samples were contributed by each participant from 1-4 timepoints before ART initiation and 2-8 timepoints after ART initiation, with a median of 7 samples. Serial HIV viral load, CD4+ T-cell count, ART history and demographic data were obtained for every participant. Using a Qiagen kit on a QIAcube, genomic DNA was extracted from unsorted PBMC, with samples processed in batches of 12.

The data were taken from a study of long-term antiretroviral therapy in people with HIV (dated by TCRdb to between 2022 and 2023). In terms of the full investigation: Collection of the earliest samples took place about a decade ahead of the 2015 WHO recommendation for immediate ART, at a time when ART was typically delayed until CD4 counts fell. This retrospective serial study examined whether starting ART and sustained HIV suppression were associated with changes in the composition and diversity of the TRB repertoire in peripheral blood. A total of 192 cryopreserved PBMC samples were contributed to the cohort by 30 adults with confirmed HIV infection, with samples collected serially over a mean of approximately 6 years (range 1-12). Among the 30 or so participants with HIV, ten to eleven were female. No cross-contamination during QIAcube processing was seen in test extractions of a monoclonal T-cell line run alongside roughly 35 polyclonal samples.

The CDR3 contains 14 residues, cysteine and phenylalanine counted. Left in the record is the CDR3 DNA by itself, 42 bases read in frame from the first base. CDR1 is given as SGHDN and CDR2 as FVKESK, both from the germline V gene. The immunoSEQ hsTCRB v3.0 assay was used at survey level resolution to sequence the TRB variable region. A depth of about 40,000-50,000 T-cell genomes per sample was targeted for TRB sequencing. An Illumina MiSeq with a v3 150-cycle kit was used to sequence the pooled TRB libraries. The original pipeline was this. Analysis of repertoires was carried out in R inside a reproducible Nextflow workflow spanning QC, data transformation and analysis. Custom analyses were implemented in LymphoSeq2, an R package for AIRR-Seq data exploration. A few samples that produced fewer than 5000 total TRB sequences were removed, so 180 or so HIV repertoires were analyzed. Among the roughly 200 retained HIV repertoires, some 60 were collected before ART initiation and under 150 after ART initiation. Repertoires were downsampled to 5000 TRB nucleotide sequences, with summary statistics averaged over 100 downsampling iterations. The analysis kept only TRB sequences whose CDR3 regions were at least seven amino acids long. Diversity was measured with a Shannon entropy-derived clonality score and the Gini coefficient. In repertoire networks, the top 5000 CDR3 amino acid sequences were linked whenever an edit distance of one separated two sequences. For TRB CDR3 amino acid sequences, GLIPH2 was used to predict antigen specificity groups and MHC restriction. Known CMV, EBV, HIV or tissue antigen associations were flagged by matching CDR3 amino acid sequences against VDJdb and McPAS-TCR. Pre-ART, post-ART and control groups were compared with Wilcoxon signed-rank tests and Holm-Bonferroni correction. Drawn from immuneACCESS, this table holds only the in-frame rearrangements with V and J called that TCRdb kept. Clones are partly lost; checked studies trace under half to an unresolved V gene and leave the rest unexplained. Clonal size and the V and J genes are those of that table, whereas D and trimming came from the DNA. Recorded for this sample are roughly 34,000 clones; roughly 77% of them occurred a single time. Approximately 3% of the sample is in the top ten clones.

The full study reports these points: Expanded TRB clones identified before ART initiation dominated the repertoire at all time points, although this dominance fluctuated and declined in many PLHIV after ART. Starting ART was linked to a significant rise in TRB diversity, yet even with long-term ART the diversity remained significantly lower than in transplant donor controls. Inferences about post-ART repertoire changes were limited because no data were available on ART adherence, viral resistance or therapy changes. HIV repertoires had narrower CDR3 length ranges than controls, and the network structure suggested an antigen-experienced repertoire that shifted only slightly toward naive after ART. Owing to limited PBMC availability, only the TCR beta chain was sequenced, without alpha chain pairing. Because cell numbers in pre-ART samples were limited, unsorted PBMC were profiled instead of sorted CD4+ and CD8+ T cells. Samples dated from the mid-2000s to the late 2010s, and the ART regimens used may be less effective than current ones.

The clonotype originates from a man younger than 35 with HIV. The rearranged segments are TRBV14 and TRBJ2-5, with no confidently assigned D gene. The end of the DNA is better explained by TRBJ2-7, so the J call may be wrong. This sample comprised unsorted PBMCs, obtained 1.9 years after starting antiretroviral therapy. The CDR3 protein is CASSQDGQAYEQYF. The DNA sequence is as follows: TGTGCCAGCAGCCAAGATGGGCAGGCCTACGAGCAGTACTTC.